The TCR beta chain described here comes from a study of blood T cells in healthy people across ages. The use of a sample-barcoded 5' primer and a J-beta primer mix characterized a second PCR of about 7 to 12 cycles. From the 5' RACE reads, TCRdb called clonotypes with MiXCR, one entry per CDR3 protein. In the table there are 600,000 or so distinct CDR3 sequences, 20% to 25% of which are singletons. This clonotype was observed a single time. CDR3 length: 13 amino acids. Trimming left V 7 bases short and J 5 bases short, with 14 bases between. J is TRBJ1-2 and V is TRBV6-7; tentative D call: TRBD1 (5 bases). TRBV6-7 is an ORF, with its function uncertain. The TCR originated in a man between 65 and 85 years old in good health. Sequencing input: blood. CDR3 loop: CASTNSGGYGYTF. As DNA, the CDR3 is TGTGCCAGCACCAACTCCGGGGGGTATGGCTACACCTTC.